This note documents a single T cell receptor beta chain sequence. Germline loops: CDR1 SGHVS, CDR2 FNYEAQ. The CDR3 has 14 amino acids. V shed 5 bases and J 7 bases; nucleotides not matched to a gene: 5. As originally analysed: Scientists estimated how many nucleated cells there were by amplifying reference gene primers. The protocol was immunoSEQ multiplex PCR, while the TCRdb copy is restricted to in-frame clones and leaves out a portion. That table is the source of V, J and clone size, and D and trimming were worked out from the DNA. The sample shows around 300,000 clones, 87% of them seen only once. The data stem from a study of blood T cell repertoires in COVID-19. Study background: Some COVID-19 samples were acute and others convalescent; all came from the United States, Italy and Spain. T cells, B-cell-depleted T cells, or PBMCs supplied cDNA or gDNA.

The source material was peripheral blood. This TCR was sampled from a man aged 18 to 29 with active or convalescent COVID-19. This rearrangement joins TRBV7-6 to TRBJ2-3; 11 bases align to TRBD2. The CDR3 DNA sequence: TGTGCCAGCAGCGGTGGGACTAGCGGCTATACGCAGTATTTT. It translates to CASSGGTSGYTQYF.